This TCR beta chain was sequenced during a study of T cell clonality in common variable immunodeficiency. Findings of the study overall: Shared TCRbeta clones were fewer between CVID subjects than controls. In common variable immunodeficiency, TCR beta chains reportedly carried fewer deletions and N-nucleotide insertions. CVID subjects had higher TCRbeta clonality than healthy controls, most marked in about a third.

Method: immunoSEQ multiplex PCR; TCRdb's copy keeps in-frame clones and lacks some. The specimen has around 13,000 clones, none found just once. Turning to this clone: Antigen specificity is unknown. The read falls 3 residues short of the CDR3 end, and the missing part is taken from the germline J gene.

The CDR3 totals 15 residues. The germline CDR1 and CDR2 sequences are LNHDA and SQIVND (reference sequence). V gave up 5 bases and J gave up 0 bases; unmatched junction bases: 5. Sequencing was performed on peripheral blood mononuclear cells. The TCR originated in a human donor with common variable immunodeficiency. The chain couples TRBV19 to TRBJ2-3, with TRBD1 matching over 7 bases. The covered CDR3 bases are TGTGCCAGTAGTGCGAGACAGGGAAGCACAGATACG. Its protein is CASSARQGSTDT. The CDR3 in full is CASSARQGSTDTQYF.